This TCR beta chain was captured by sequencing in a study of cytomegalovirus exposure and HLA in healthy donors. The sample holds a few counts of this clone. PCR amplification relied on 60 Vbeta primers (plus 13 Jbeta primers). The protocol was immunoSEQ multiplex PCR, while the TCRdb copy is restricted to in-frame clones and leaves out a portion. This table holds about 140,000 clones, approximately 84% found once. Sequenced material: PBMCs. This TCR was sampled from a woman between 55 and 75 years old in good health and CMV-seropositive.

The CDR3 coding sequence is TGTGCCAGCAGAAGTAGCGGGAGGGCTACGCAGTATTTT. This codes for CASRSSGRATQYF. The chain combines TRBV28 with TRBJ2-3, with 11 bases that match TRBD2. V gave up 6 bases and J gave up 8 bases; unmatched junction bases: 4. Germline assignment: CDR1 MDHEN and CDR2 SYDVKM. The CDR3 spans 13 residues.